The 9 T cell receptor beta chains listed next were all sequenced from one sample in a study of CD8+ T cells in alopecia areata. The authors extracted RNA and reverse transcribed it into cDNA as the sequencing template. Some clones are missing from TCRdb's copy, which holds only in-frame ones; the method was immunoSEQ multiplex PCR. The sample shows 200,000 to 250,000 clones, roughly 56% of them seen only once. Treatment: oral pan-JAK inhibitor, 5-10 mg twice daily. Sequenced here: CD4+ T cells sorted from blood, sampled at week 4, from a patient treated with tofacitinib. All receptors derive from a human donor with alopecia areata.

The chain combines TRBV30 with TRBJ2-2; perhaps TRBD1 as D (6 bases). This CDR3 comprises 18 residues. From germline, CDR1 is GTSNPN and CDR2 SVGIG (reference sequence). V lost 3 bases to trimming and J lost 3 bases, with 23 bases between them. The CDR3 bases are TGTGCCTGGAGGGGGGCCCCAGTAGGGACAACACACACCGGGGAGCTGTTTTTT. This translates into CAWRGAPVGTTHTGELFF.

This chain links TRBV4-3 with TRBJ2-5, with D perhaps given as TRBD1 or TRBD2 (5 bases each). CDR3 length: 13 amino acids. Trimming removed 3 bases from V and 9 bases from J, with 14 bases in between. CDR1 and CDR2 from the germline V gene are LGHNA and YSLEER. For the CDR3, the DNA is TGCGCCAGCAGCCACCCCGGGACCGGGGCCCAGTACTTC. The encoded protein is CASSHPGTGAQYF.

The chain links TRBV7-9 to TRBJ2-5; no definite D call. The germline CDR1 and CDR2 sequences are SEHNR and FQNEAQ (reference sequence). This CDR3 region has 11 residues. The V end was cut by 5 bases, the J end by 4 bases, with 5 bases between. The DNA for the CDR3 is TGTGCCAGCAGCATGTCAGAGACCCAGTACTTC. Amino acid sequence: CASSMSETQYF.

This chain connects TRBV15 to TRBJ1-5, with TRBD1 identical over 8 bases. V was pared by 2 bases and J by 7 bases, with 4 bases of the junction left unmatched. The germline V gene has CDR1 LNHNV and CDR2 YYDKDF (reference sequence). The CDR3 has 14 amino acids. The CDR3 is CATSRQGADQPQHF. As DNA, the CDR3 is TGTGCCACCAGCAGACAGGGGGCCGACCAGCCCCAGCATTTT.

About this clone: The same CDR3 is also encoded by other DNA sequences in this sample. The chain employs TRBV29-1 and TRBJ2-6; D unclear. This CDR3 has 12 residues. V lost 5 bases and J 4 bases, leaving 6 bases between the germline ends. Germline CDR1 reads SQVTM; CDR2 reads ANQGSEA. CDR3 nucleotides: TGCAGCGTTCAGTCGGGGGCCAACGTCCTGACTTTC. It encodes CSVQSGANVLTF.

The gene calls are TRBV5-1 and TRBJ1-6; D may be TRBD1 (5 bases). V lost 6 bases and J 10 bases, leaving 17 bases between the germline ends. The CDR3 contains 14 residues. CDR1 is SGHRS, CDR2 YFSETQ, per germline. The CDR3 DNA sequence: TGCGCCAGCACCGATAGGGGAGGAGAGTCACCCCTCCACTTT. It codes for CASTDRGGESPLHF.

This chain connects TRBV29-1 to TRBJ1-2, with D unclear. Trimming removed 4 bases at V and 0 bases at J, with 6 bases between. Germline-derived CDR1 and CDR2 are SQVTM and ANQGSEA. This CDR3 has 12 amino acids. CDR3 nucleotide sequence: TGCAGCGTTGCGCAGGCTAACTATGGCTACACCTTC. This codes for CSVAQANYGYTF.

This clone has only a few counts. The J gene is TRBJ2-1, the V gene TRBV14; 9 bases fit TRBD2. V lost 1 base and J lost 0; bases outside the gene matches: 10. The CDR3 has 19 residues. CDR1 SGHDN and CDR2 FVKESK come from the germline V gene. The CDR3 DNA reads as TGTGCCAGCAGCCAAGTGGCGAATAGCGGGGGTAGCTCCTACAATGAGCAGTTCTTC. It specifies CASSQVANSGGSSYNEQFF.

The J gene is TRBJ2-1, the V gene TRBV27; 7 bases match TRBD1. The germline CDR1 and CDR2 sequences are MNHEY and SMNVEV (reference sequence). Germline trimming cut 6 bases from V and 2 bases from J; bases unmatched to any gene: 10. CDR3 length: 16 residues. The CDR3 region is CASSPPLGTAYNEQFF. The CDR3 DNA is TGTGCCAGCAGCCCTCCTCTAGGGACAGCCTACAATGAGCAGTTCTTC.